This TCR beta chain is from a study of low-dose radiotherapy and immunotherapy resistance in tumors (dated by TCRdb to the early 2020s). For the study in its entirety: In Cohort 1, each fraction delivered 0.5 Gy every 2 weeks, and the prescribed total PTV dose was 6.5 Gy. Patients in Cohort 2 were given 1 Gy per fraction every two weeks, for a total of 13 Gy across 26 weeks. Nivolumab and ipilimumab were both given intravenously, with nivolumab at a 240 mg flat dose every two weeks and ipilimumab at 1 mg/kg every six weeks. Cyclophosphamide 200 mg/m2 was given intravenously every two weeks, one day before each radiation and immunotherapy administration. Patients took aspirin 300 mg orally once daily for four cycles, starting on cycle 1 day 1. First-strand cDNA was synthesized with Superscript III and a set of TRAV- and TRBV-specific primers, covering both TCRalpha and TCRbeta chains. No randomization into treatment groups was done for the people taking part in the trial. The translational analysis covered eight patients: three from the first dose cohort and the first five from the second dose cohort. TCRalpha and TCRbeta libraries were deep-sequenced on an Illumina MiniSeq instrument.

Sequencing took place on an Illumina MiniSeq. TCRs were amplified with Phusion for about 18 PCR cycles using a constant-region primer together with the adapter attached to the V primers. The MessageAmp II aRNA Amplification Kit was used to amplify the isolated mRNA, with in vitro transcription run for roughly 16 hours at 37 degrees C. The Dynabeads mRNA DIRECT Purification Kit was used to isolate mRNA for TCR sequencing. Indexed Illumina adapters were added in a second roughly 25-cycle Phusion PCR, and the resulting products were purified with AMPure XP beads. Per the original workflow: Using custom Perl scripts, TCR sequences that encoded the same protein were pooled, out-of-frame sequences were dropped, and the abundance of each clonotype was calculated. The analysis excluded TCR sequences that were supported by just one read. Shannon entropy, Gini index, clonality, richness, and the frequency of TCRs shared between repertoires were included as repertoire metrics. TCRdb reprocessing: public reads trimmed at Q25 with fastp, clones called with MiXCR, in-frame beta chains kept. Rows are unified per CDR3 protein, each entry keeping the most common DNA and genes. The V and J calls, along with clone size, are taken from TCRdb and not from the paper's own processing. Present in this sample are tens of thousands of distinct CDR3 sequences, over 9.5% of which were seen just once. The ten biggest clones cover roughly 6.2% of the sample.

Looking up the germline V gene yields CDR1 SNHLY and CDR2 FYNNEI. Including cysteine and phenylalanine, the CDR3 has 11 amino acids. Here the CDR3 DNA is all that survives: 33 bases in frame from base 1. Explained via the paper, the time point label denotes: before trial treatment. The donors came from RACIN, which was a single-arm phase I dose-escalation trial that paired nivolumab and ipilimumab with aspirin, low-dose cyclophosphamide and low-dose radiotherapy. Patients with advanced, TIL-negative solid tumors were considered eligible. In its sample, this clonotype was seen a few times. This receptor's antigen is unknown. Sequence at one end of the junction differs from germline and may be a read error.

Recombination connected TRBV2 to TRBJ1-2; the D segment could be TRBD1, given 5 matching bases. This receptor was identified in a female donor with ovarian cancer. This specimen consisted of PBMCs, obtained before treatment. CDR3 reads: CASIEEGAALF. The nucleotide sequence reads as follows: TGTGCCAGCATCGAGGAAGGGGCAGCCCTCTTC.